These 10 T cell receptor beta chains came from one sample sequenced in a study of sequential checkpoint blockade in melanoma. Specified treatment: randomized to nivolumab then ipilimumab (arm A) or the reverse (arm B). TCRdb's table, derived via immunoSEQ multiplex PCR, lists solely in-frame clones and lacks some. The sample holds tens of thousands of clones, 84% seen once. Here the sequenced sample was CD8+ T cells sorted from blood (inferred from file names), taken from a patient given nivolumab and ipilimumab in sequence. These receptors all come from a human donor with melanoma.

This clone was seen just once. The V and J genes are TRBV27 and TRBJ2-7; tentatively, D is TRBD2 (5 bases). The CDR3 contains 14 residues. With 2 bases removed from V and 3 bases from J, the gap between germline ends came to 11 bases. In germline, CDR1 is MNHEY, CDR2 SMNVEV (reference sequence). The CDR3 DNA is TGTGCCAGCAGTTTAGGGAACAGCGGCTACGAGCAGTACTTC. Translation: CASSLGNSGYEQYF.

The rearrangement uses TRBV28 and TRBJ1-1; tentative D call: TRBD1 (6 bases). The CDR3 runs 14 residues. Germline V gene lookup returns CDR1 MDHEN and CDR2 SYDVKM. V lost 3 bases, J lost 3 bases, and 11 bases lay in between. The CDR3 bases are TGTGCCAGCAGTTTTCGACAGGCGTACACTGAAGCTTTCTTT. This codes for CASSFRQAYTEAFF.

CDR3 loop: CASSHNGLAGDNEQFF. CDR3 coding DNA: TGCGCCAGCAGCCACAACGGACTAGCGGGTGACAATGAGCAGTTCTTC. The J gene is TRBJ2-1, the V gene TRBV4-1; 11 bases line up with TRBD2. The CDR3 is 16 amino acids. The V and J ends lost 3 bases and 5 bases, in that order; junction bases with no gene match: 6. Germline values: CDR1 MGHRA, CDR2 YSYEKL.

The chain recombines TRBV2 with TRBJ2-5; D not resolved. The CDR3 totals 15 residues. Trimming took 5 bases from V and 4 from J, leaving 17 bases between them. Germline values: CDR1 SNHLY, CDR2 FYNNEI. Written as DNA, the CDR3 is TGTGCCAGCAGTCCGACTTTGCTGGGTGGAGAGACCCAGTACTTC. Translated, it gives CASSPTLLGGETQYF.

CDR3 amino acids: CASSQDQNMNTEAFF. CDR3 bases: TGCGCCAGCAGCCAAGATCAGAACATGAACACTGAAGCTTTCTTT. The chain combines TRBV4-1 with TRBJ1-1; the D is unclear. Germline CDR1 is MGHRA and CDR2 is YSYEKL. The CDR3 runs 15 residues. Between the trimmed V and J ends, which lost 0 bases and 0 bases, there was a span of 8 bases.

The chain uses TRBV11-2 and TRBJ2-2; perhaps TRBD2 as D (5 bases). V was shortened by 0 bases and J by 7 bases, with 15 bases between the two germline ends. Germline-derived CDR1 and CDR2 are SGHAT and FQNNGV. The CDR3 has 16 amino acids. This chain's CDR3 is CASSLEYTGTIGELFF. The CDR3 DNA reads TGTGCCAGCAGCTTAGAATATACGGGAACAATCGGGGAGCTGTTTTTT.

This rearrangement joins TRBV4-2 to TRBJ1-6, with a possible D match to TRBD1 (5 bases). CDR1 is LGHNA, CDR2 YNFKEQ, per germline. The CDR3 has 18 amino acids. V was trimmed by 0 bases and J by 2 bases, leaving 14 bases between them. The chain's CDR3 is CASSQDNYSRAYNSPLHF. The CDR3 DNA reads TGTGCCAGCAGCCAAGATAACTACAGCAGGGCCTATAATTCACCCCTCCACTTT.

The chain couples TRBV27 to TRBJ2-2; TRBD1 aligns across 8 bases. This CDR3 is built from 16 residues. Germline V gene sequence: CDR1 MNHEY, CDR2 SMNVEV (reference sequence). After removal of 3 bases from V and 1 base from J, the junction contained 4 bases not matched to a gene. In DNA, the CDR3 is TGTGCCAGCAGTTTCACCGGGACAGGGAACACCGGGGAGCTGTTTTTT. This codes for CASSFTGTGNTGELFF.

CDR3 sequence reads: CASSEVAESTDTQYF. As DNA, the CDR3 is TGTGCCAGCAGTGAAGTTGCGGAGAGCACAGATACGCAGTATTTT. This chain links TRBV2 with TRBJ2-3; D unresolved. CDR1 and CDR2 (germline): SNHLY, FYNNEI. There are 15 residues in the CDR3. V dropped 1 base and J dropped 0 bases, with 8 bases sitting between them.

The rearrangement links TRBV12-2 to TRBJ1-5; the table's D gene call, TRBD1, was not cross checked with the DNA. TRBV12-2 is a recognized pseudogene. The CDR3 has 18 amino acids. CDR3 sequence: CASRSWTGRHYSNQPQHF. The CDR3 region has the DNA TGTGCAAGTCGCTCCTGGACAGGGAGACATTATAGCAATCAGCCCCAGCATTTT.